The next 10 T cell receptor beta chains were all read from a single sample in a study of T-cell memory formation after mild COVID-19. TCRdb reanalysed the 5' RACE reads using MiXCR and keeps one entry per CDR3 protein. The sample shows around 200,000 distinct CDR3 sequences, approximately 16% of them seen only once. Sequenced input: PBMCs or a T cell subset sorted from them (not recorded which). Source of these receptors: an adult woman who had mild COVID-19 (a few samples of this study predate the infection). Cell type and time point are not known.

The chain joins TRBV12-3 or TRBV12-4 to TRBJ1-1; D perhaps matches TRBD1 (5 bases). With 7 bases removed from V and 10 bases from J, the gap between germline ends came to 16 bases. The CDR3 is 12 amino acids. CDR3 amino acids: CASKLGEGTAFF. As DNA, the CDR3 is TGTGCCAGCAAATTGGGGGAAGGTACAGCTTTCTTT.

This clonotype was seen a few times. This sequence joins TRBV12-3 or TRBV12-4 and TRBJ2-2; D assignment may be TRBD1 or TRBD2 (5 bases each). Trimming took 6 bases from V and 5 from J, leaving 13 bases between them. The CDR3 totals 14 residues. The CDR3 DNA follows: TGTGCCAGCAGCTCGGGACGTATTACCGGGGAGCTGTTTTTT. Translating it yields CASSSGRITGELFF.

The rearrangement uses TRBV12-3 or TRBV12-4 and TRBJ2-6; D is perhaps TRBD1 (6 bases). The V gene lost 3 bases and the J gene lost 0 bases, with 6 bases spanning the gap. This CDR3 has 15 amino acids. CDR3 sequence: CASSFRGSGANVLTF. In nucleotides, the CDR3 is TGTGCCAGCAGTTTCAGGGGCTCTGGGGCCAACGTCCTGACTTTC.

This chain links TRBV5-1 with TRBJ1-2, with D unclear. Per the germline V gene, CDR1 is SGHRS and CDR2 is YFSETQ. The CDR3 sequence is 14 residues long. Trimming removed 2 bases at V and 3 bases at J, with 11 bases between. The CDR3 DNA reads TGCGCCAGCAGCTTACTTTCAGTAGACTATGGCTACACCTTC. Translating it yields CASSLLSVDYGYTF.

This clonotype was recorded only once. The gene calls are TRBV3-1 and TRBJ2-1; D is perhaps TRBD1 or TRBD2 (6 bases each). This CDR3 has 15 residues. Per germline, CDR1 LGHDT and CDR2 YNNKEL (reference sequence). V was pared by 0 bases and J by 11 bases, with 17 bases between. The CDR3 is CASSQDPARGRKQFF. The CDR3 coding sequence is TGTGCCAGCAGCCAAGATCCGGCTCGGGGGCGAAAGCAGTTCTTC.

This clonotype was detected only a few times. The chain has TRBV2 and TRBJ1-1; D is perhaps TRBD1 (5 bases). CDR1 SNHLY and CDR2 FYNNEI come from the germline V gene. The germline V and J ends were trimmed by 4 bases and 1 base, with 10 bases remaining between them. The CDR3 length is 14 residues. CDR3 amino acids: CASSGDGTNTEAFF. The CDR3 DNA reads as TGTGCCAGCAGTGGGGACGGAACGAACACTGAAGCTTTCTTT.

The chain couples TRBV6-5 to TRBJ1-1; unclear D gene. Between the trimmed V and J ends, which lost 5 bases and 8 bases, there was a span of 21 bases. This CDR3 comprises 15 residues. Germline CDR1 MNHEY, CDR2 SVGAGI. CDR3 sequence reads: CASSDLQIGVGEAFF. The CDR3 bases are TGTGCCAGCAGTGACCTACAGATCGGGGTGGGGGAAGCTTTCTTT.

This clonotype was seen more than once but under ten times. This chain connects TRBV5-1 to TRBJ2-7; TRBD2 agrees at 8 bases. CDR1 and CDR2 (germline): SGHRS, YFSETQ. The CDR3 length is 12 residues. Trimming removed 4 bases from V and 5 bases from J; junction bases left unmatched: 2. In DNA form, the CDR3 reads TGCGCCAGCAGCGCGGGAGGTAACGAGCAGTACTTC. Protein product: CASSAGGNEQYF.

The chain links TRBV7-9 to TRBJ2-7; 7 bases agree with TRBD1. This CDR3 region has 16 residues. V trimming: 5 bases; J trimming: 6 bases; junction bases outside the gene matches: 16. From germline, CDR1 is SEHNR and CDR2 FQNEAQ (reference sequence). The CDR3 reads CASSARYTGAQSEQYF. In DNA form, the CDR3 reads TGTGCCAGCAGCGCACGCTATACAGGGGCGCAAAGCGAGCAGTACTTC.

V usage is TRBV7-8 and J usage is TRBJ1-5; TRBD1 matches 8 bases. This CDR3 is 14 amino acids long. CDR1 and CDR2 (germline): SGHVS, FQNEAQ. After removal of 3 bases from V and 7 bases from J, the junction contained 5 bases not matched to a gene. CDR3 DNA: TGTGCCAGCAGCTTCCAGGGGGCGACGCAGCCCCAGCATTTT. Translated: CASSFQGATQPQHF.